This TCR beta chain was found in a study of CD8+CD57+ T cells in acquired aplastic anemia. The overall study: Sorted CD4+ and CD8+ cells gave an average of approximately 3 ug of DNA. The average read count for CD4+ cells in healthy donors was 8.5 million to 11 million.

TCR beta VDJ and CDR3 profiling used genomic DNA as template. MiXCR, run by TCRdb on the reads, gives a single entry per CDR3 protein. Here the sample spans some 82,000 distinct CDR3 sequences, roughly half being singletons. With respect to this clonotype: The antigen is undetermined.

V lost 1 base and J lost 2, with 10 bases in between. Germline CDR1 SGHDT, CDR2 YYEEEE. The CDR3 has 14 residues. The study's findings and limits: Sharing between patients and controls was observed for about 27 CD8+ CDR3 sequences.

This rearrangement joins TRBV5-6 to TRBJ2-7, with a weak D call TRBD2 (6 bases). Sequenced sample: sorted CD4+, CD8+, or CD8+CD57+ T cells (not recorded which) from PBMCs. This TCR was recovered from a human donor in good health, serving as a control. CDR3 DNA sequence: TGTGCCAGCAGCTTGAGAGGGAGGACCTACGAGCAGTACTTC. It translates to CASSLRGRTYEQYF.